These 9 T cell receptor beta chains share one sample of origin, sequenced in a study of T cell responses to AZD1222 COVID-19 vaccine. Using immunoSEQ multiplex PCR, the repertoire was profiled, and TCRdb retains in-frame clones only, with some absent. The sample yields about 160,000 clones, 88% seen once. The sample in question was peripheral blood, obtained 28 days after the second AZD1222 dose. These receptor sequences come from an adult who received the AZD1222 COVID-19 vaccine.

The rearrangement joins TRBV3-1 (or the pseudogene TRBV3-2) to TRBJ1-2, with a possible D match to TRBD1 (5 bases). The length of the CDR3 is 15 residues. V was clipped by 0 bases and J by 4 bases, with 12 bases between them. CDR1 LGHDT and CDR2 YNNKEL come from the germline V gene (reference sequence). CDR3 DNA sequence: TGTGCCAGCAGCCAAGATGGGACTGCCGTCTATGGCTACACCTTC. This translates into CASSQDGTAVYGYTF.

The gene calls are TRBV28 and TRBJ1-6; D might be TRBD1 (5 bases). V was pared by 6 bases and J by 10 bases, with 19 bases between. The germline V gene encodes CDR1 MDHEN and CDR2 SYDVKM. The CDR3 runs to 15 residues. The CDR3 region has the DNA TGTGCCAGCAGACTCCGGGACCGACATGTATCACCCCTCCACTTT. Its protein product is CASRLRDRHVSPLHF.

The chain links TRBV5-1 to TRBJ1-1; unclear D gene. Trimming left V 7 bases short and J 6 bases short, with 34 bases between. This CDR3 is 19 amino acids long. Germline V gene sequence: CDR1 SGHRS, CDR2 YFSETQ. CDR3 protein: CASSITSPSSQARGSEAFF. In DNA, the CDR3 is TGCGCCAGCTCTATTACCTCCCCTAGCTCTCAAGCCCGGGGATCTGAAGCTTTCTTT.

The genes are TRBV3-1 (or the pseudogene TRBV3-2) and TRBJ1-6, with 9 bases fitting TRBD1. V gave up 2 bases and J gave up 9 bases; unmatched junction bases: 8. Germline V gene data show CDR1 as LGHDT and CDR2 as YNNKEL (reference sequence). The CDR3 loop spans 16 amino acids. The chain's CDR3 is CASSQIAGTGSSPLHF. The CDR3 bases are TGTGCCAGCAGCCAAATTGCTGGGACAGGGAGTTCACCCCTCCACTTT.

This clone was seen once. CDR3 coding DNA: TGCGCCAGCAGCTTGCCGACAGGGGATTCCACAGATACGCAGTATTTT. It specifies CASSLPTGDSTDTQYF. The J gene is TRBJ2-3, the V gene TRBV5-1; 8 positions agree with TRBD1. The V and J ends lost 1 base and 2 bases, in that order; junction bases with no gene match: 6. The germline V gene encodes CDR1 SGHRS and CDR2 YFSETQ. The CDR3 covers 16 residues.

This clone showed up just once. The J gene is TRBJ2-7, the V gene TRBV4-1; TRBD2 aligns across 8 bases. J gave up 2 bases and V 4 bases, and 4 bases lay outside the gene matches. This CDR3 spans 14 amino acids. The germline V gene has CDR1 MGHRA and CDR2 YSYEKL. CDR3 DNA sequence: TGCGCCAGCAGCCCGGGGGGGTTCCCCTACGAGCAGTACTTC. Translating gives CASSPGGFPYEQYF.

J is TRBJ1-1 and V is TRBV7-2; D remains ambiguous. This CDR3 is 13 amino acids long. V lost 0 bases, J lost 11 bases, and 13 bases lay in between. CDR1 is SGHTA and CDR2 is FQGNSA in the germline V gene. CDR3 region: CASSLASEGRAFF. Written as DNA, the CDR3 is TGTGCCAGCAGCTTAGCCTCAGAGGGAAGGGCTTTCTTT.

This chain uses TRBV4-1 with TRBJ1-2; D possibly corresponds to TRBD1 (5 bases). Germline lookup yields CDR1 MGHRA and CDR2 YSYEKL. Deletions cut 6 bases from V and 5 bases from J, with 13 bases between. This CDR3 has 13 residues. CDR3 sequence reads: CASSETDKYGYTF. The CDR3, as DNA: TGCGCCAGCAGTGAGACAGACAAATATGGCTACACCTTC.

The rearrangement uses TRBV12-3 or TRBV12-4 and TRBJ2-1; D gene unclear. There are 11 residues in the CDR3. The germline V and J ends were trimmed by 4 bases and 6 bases, with 4 bases remaining between them. The CDR3 DNA reads as TGTGCCAGCAGTTACAGCAATGAGCAGTTCTTC. Translation: CASSYSNEQFF.